This TCR beta chain stems from a study of shared clonotypes between healthy human individuals. Some clones are missing from TCRdb's copy, which holds only in-frame ones; the method was immunoSEQ multiplex PCR. The sample yields a few million clones, approximately 90% seen once. From germline, CDR1 is MNHEY and CDR2 SMNVEV (reference sequence). The CDR3 is made up of 15 amino acids. The V and J ends lost 3 bases and 9 bases, in that order; junction bases with no gene match: 7. The sequencing input was naive CD4+ T cells from PBMCs. Documented subset: CD45RA+ positively selected. The rearrangement uses TRBV27 and TRBJ2-3; 12 positions match TRBD1. This TCR derives from a man aged 18 to 29 in good health. Some clones in this sample may be carry-over from other donors' samples. In nucleotides, the CDR3 is TGTGCCAGCAGTTTGGGACAGGGGGCGGGAGACACGCAGTATTTT. Its translation is CASSLGQGAGDTQYF.